Presented here are 2 T cell receptor beta chains from one specimen sequenced in a study of OX40 agonist ivuxolimab in advanced cancers. Assay used: immunoSEQ multiplex PCR; TCRdb lists only in-frame clones, some missing. The repertoire holds over 85,000 clones, with roughly 80% as singletons. The material sequenced was CD4+ or CD8+ T cells sorted from blood, taken in a trial of the OX40 agonist ivuxolimab. The source of these receptors is an adult with an advanced solid tumor such as melanoma, head and neck, liver or kidney cancer.

V and J are TRBV7-3 and TRBJ2-4; 10 bases fit TRBD1. This CDR3 spans 15 amino acids. The germline CDR1 and CDR2 sequences are SGHTA and FQGTGA. After removal of 5 bases from V and 5 bases from J, the junction contained 6 bases not matched to a gene. The chain's CDR3 is CASSLTGGWENIQYF. DNA of the CDR3: TGTGCCAGCAGCCTGACAGGGGGCTGGGAAAACATTCAGTACTTC.

This clone was counted between two and nine times. The V gene is TRBV6-4, the J gene TRBJ2-7; D not resolved. Trimming removed 2 bases at V and 4 bases at J, with 12 bases between. CDR3 length: 14 residues. Germline V gives CDR1 MRHNA, CDR2 SNTAGT. This chain's CDR3 is CASSDGQVLYEQYF. DNA for the CDR3: TGTGCCAGCAGTGACGGGCAGGTTCTTTACGAGCAGTACTTC.